The clone carrying this T cell receptor beta chain was observed a handful of times. Produced via immunoSEQ multiplex PCR; TCRdb's table is partial and in-frame only. The data hold approximately 100,000 clones, with over 65% observed a single time. These data belong to a study of blood T cell repertoires in COVID-19. V was shortened by 1 base and J by 6 bases, with 7 bases between the two germline ends. The CDR3 length is 14 residues. Germline V gene sequence: CDR1 SGHVS, CDR2 FQNEAQ. Sample: peripheral blood. This sequence originates from a woman between 70 and 85 years old with acute or convalescent COVID-19. The V gene is TRBV7-8, the J gene TRBJ1-6; TRBD1 is a possible D gene (5 bases). CDR3 region: CASSLGDSNSPLHF. In DNA, the CDR3 is TGTGCCAGCAGCTTAGGCGACAGTAATTCACCCCTCCACTTT.